Listed below are T cell receptor beta chains from one sample, sequenced in a study of shared clonotypes between healthy human individuals. Data came from immunoSEQ multiplex PCR; TCRdb stores just in-frame clones and leaves some out. The sample lists approximately 2.4 million clones, roughly 95% seen once, with 0.1% to 0.15% in the top ten. Sequenced sample: naive CD4+ T cells sorted from blood. Receptor source: a man between 18 and 29 years old in good health. The CDR3 runs from the conserved cysteine through the conserved F or W. A D gene is named only where the DNA matches it firmly. Clone size, where shown, is once, few, many, or a class for clones that have expanded.

abundance	d_gene	v_gene	j_gene	CDR3aa	CDR3nt
.	.	TRBV18	TRBJ1-1	CASSPPLQEGTEAFF	TGTGCCAGCTCACCACCCCTCCAGGAGGGGACTGAAGCTTTCTTT
.	.	TRBV7-9	TRBJ1-3	CASSSSRAAVSGNTIYF	TGTGCCAGCAGCTCTAGCAGGGCAGCCGTCTCTGGAAACACCATATATTTT
.	TRBD2	TRBV10-1	TRBJ2-3	CASSFGGVTDTQYF	TGCGCCAGCAGTTTTGGGGGGGTCACAGATACGCAGTATTTT
.	TRBD1	TRBV30	TRBJ1-6	CAWGTGHNSPLHF	TGTGCCTGGGGGACAGGGCATAATTCACCCCTCCACTTT
.	.	TRBV28	TRBJ1-5	CASSPRLTGRNQPQHF	TGTGCCAGCAGTCCCCGCCTAACAGGGAGGAATCAGCCCCAGCATTTT
once	.	TRBV19	TRBJ1-5	CASSIGNRAGGPQHF	TGTGCCAGTAGTATAGGGAACAGGGCGGGCGGGCCCCAGCATTTT
.	.	TRBV4-2	TRBJ1-2	CASSQDWVGNLYGYTF	TGTGCCAGCAGCCAAGACTGGGTGGGAAACCTGTATGGCTACACCTTC
.	TRBD1	TRBV7-9	TRBJ2-1	CASSFTGQTYNEQFF	TGTGCCAGCAGCTTCACGGGACAGACATACAATGAGCAGTTCTTC
.	.	TRBV6-6	TRBJ2-5	CAVGLGGAAETQYF	TGTGCCGTGGGCTTAGGGGGAGCAGCGGAGACCCAGTACTTC
.	.	TRBV6-1	TRBJ1-3	CASSEADSFSGNTIYF	TGTGCCAGCAGTGAAGCTGACAGCTTCTCTGGAAACACCATATATTTT
.	TRBD2	TRBV7-9	TRBJ2-1	CASSLDVLAVYNEQFF	TGTGCCAGCAGCTTAGACGTACTAGCGGTCTACAATGAGCAGTTCTTC
.	.	TRBV9	TRBJ2-5	CASSFRGGTETQYF	TGTGCCAGCAGCTTTAGGGGGGGAACCGAGACCCAGTACTTC
.	.	TRBV4-1	TRBJ2-7	CASSPTGIRVSSYEQYF	TGCGCCAGCAGCCCTACAGGGATTAGGGTGAGCTCCTACGAGCAGTACTTC